The 9 T cell receptor beta chains in this list originate from one sample, sequenced in a study of technical replicates of blood from four donors. Clones were read by immunoSEQ multiplex PCR, and TCRdb kept only the in-frame ones, dropping some. The repertoire holds approximately 85,000 clones, with about 91% as singletons. Sequencing was carried out using T cells isolated from PBMCs. The receptors here all came from a human donor in good health.

This chain connects TRBV15 to TRBJ1-2; TRBD1 agrees at 8 bases. Unmatched junction bases numbered 12, after V lost 8 bases and J lost 7 bases. The CDR3 runs 14 residues. Germline CDR1 reads LNHNV; CDR2 reads YYDKDF (reference sequence). CDR3 nucleotide sequence: TGTGCCACCGCCGACAGGGGTTATAATCTTGGCTACACCTTC. This translates into CATADRGYNLGYTF.

The rearrangement links TRBV14 to TRBJ1-1; 9 positions agree with TRBD1. The germline gives CDR1 SGHDN, CDR2 FVKESK. This CDR3 comprises 14 residues. V dropped 4 bases and J dropped 5; count of bases not matched to a gene: 5. This CDR3 is CASSRDRARTEAFF. The CDR3 nucleotides read TGTGCCAGCAGCCGGGACAGGGCAAGGACTGAAGCTTTCTTT.

The rearrangement links TRBV6-6 to TRBJ2-7; D possibly corresponds to TRBD2 (5 bases). The germline V gene has CDR1 MNHNY and CDR2 SVGAGI (reference sequence). V was pared by 4 bases and J by 2 bases, with 12 bases between. The CDR3 has 14 residues. CDR3 in DNA: TGTGCCAGCAGTTGGATTAGCGATACCTACGAGCAGTACTTC. Translated: CASSWISDTYEQYF.

This chain links TRBV28 with TRBJ2-7; TRBD1 is a possible D gene (6 bases). The germline V gene encodes CDR1 MDHEN and CDR2 SYDVKM. Trimming took 7 bases from V and 7 from J, leaving 17 bases between them. CDR3 length equals 13 residues. The CDR3 reads CASTKTGPGEQYF. CDR3 nucleotide sequence: TGTGCCAGCACCAAGACAGGTCCCGGAGAGCAGTACTTC.

DNA of the CDR3: TGTGCCAGCAGCTTAGCGGGGGTGGAAACAGATACGCAGTATTTT. Translation gives CASSLAGVETDTQYF. This sequence joins TRBV6-5 and TRBJ2-3, with 9 bases matching TRBD2. The CDR3 is 15 amino acids. The germline gives CDR1 MNHEY, CDR2 SVGAGI. V shed 6 bases and J 3 bases; nucleotides not matched to a gene: 7.

The chain couples TRBV6-5 to TRBJ1-2; D gene ambiguous. Trimming pared 0 bases from V and 8 bases from J, leaving 16 bases between. The CDR3 totals 15 residues. Looked up from germline, CDR1 is MNHEY and CDR2 is SVGAGI. DNA of the CDR3: TGTGCCAGCAGTTACTCCCCAGGAGGGCGGGAAGGCTACACCTTC. Translation gives CASSYSPGGREGYTF.

The chain joins TRBV4-1 to TRBJ2-3, with 9 bases lining up with TRBD2. Trimming at V came to 8 bases and at J to 5 bases, leaving 14 bases not matched to a gene. This CDR3 contains 16 residues. Germline V gene data show CDR1 as MGHRA and CDR2 as YSYEKL. The CDR3 protein is CASLPYPQRGEDTQYF. In nucleotides, the CDR3 is TGCGCCAGCCTTCCCTACCCTCAGCGGGGGGAAGATACGCAGTATTTT.

This chain joins TRBV27 and TRBJ2-3; D remains ambiguous. V was clipped by 7 bases and J by 5 bases, with 7 bases between them. The CDR3 has 11 amino acids. Per germline, CDR1 MNHEY and CDR2 SMNVEV (reference sequence). The CDR3, as DNA: TGTGCCAGCACCCTAGGAGATACGCAGTATTTT. As protein: CASTLGDTQYF.

CDR3 bases: TGTGCCAGCAGGGAGGGATTGTTCAATGAGCAGTTCTTC. Residues: CASREGLFNEQFF. This sequence joins TRBV2 and TRBJ2-1; D possibly corresponds to TRBD2 (6 bases). Germline V gene data show CDR1 as SNHLY and CDR2 as FYNNEI. The V end was cut by 6 bases, the J end by 6 bases, with 12 bases between. This CDR3 has 13 amino acids.